A selection of T cell receptor beta chains follows, all from one sample in a study of T-cell reconstitution after alpha-beta-depleted transplantation in children. One entry per CDR3 protein, called by TCRdb with MiXCR from the PCR reads. The data contain around 250,000 distinct CDR3 sequences, just under 8.5% of them seen just once; the ten biggest clones take up roughly 6%. Specimen: PBMCs, mostly from graft donor cells, collected 180 days after TCRalphabeta/CD19-depleted stem cell transplant. The origin of the receptors is a male patient between 5 and 17 years old who had a stem cell transplant for acute lymphoblastic leukemia, so the T cells may come from the graft donor. CDR3s include the opening cysteine and the closing phenylalanine or tryptophan. A D gene is named only where the DNA matches it firmly. Not all rows give a size; the values are once, few, many and, for expanded clones, a class.

CDR3 length	V gene	D gene	J gene	clone size	CDR3 DNA	CDR3 protein
12	TRBV28	.	TRBJ2-7	many	TGTGCCAGCAGTCCCGGAAATTACGAGCAGTACTTC	CASSPGNYEQYF
16	TRBV15	TRBD2	TRBJ2-3	.	TGTGCCACCAGCAGACGTAGCGGGGGGGCCTTAGATACGCAGTATTTT	CATSRRSGGALDTQYF
14	TRBV13	.	TRBJ1-2	many	TGTGCCAGCAGCGTGCGAGGAAACACAAATGGCTACACCTTC	CASSVRGNTNGYTF
14	TRBV28	.	TRBJ1-1	many	TGTGCCAGCAGTTCGGCGGGGAAAGACACTGAAGCTTTCTTT	CASSSAGKDTEAFF
19	TRBV4-3	.	TRBJ2-6	few	TGCGCCAGCAGCCAAGAAATGCGGGCAATGAGCTCTGGGGCCAACGTCCTGACTTTC	CASSQEMRAMSSGANVLTF
18	TRBV11-2	TRBD1	TRBJ2-6	many	TGTGCCAGCAGCTTAGAAGGGACAGTGCTCTCTGGGGCCAACGTCCTGACTTTC	CASSLEGTVLSGANVLTF
11	TRBV29-1	.	TRBJ1-2	many	TGCAGCGTTGAGGGTTCGGGCGGCTACACCTTC	CSVEGSGGYTF
13	TRBV4-2	.	TRBJ2-3	many	TGTGCCAGCAGCCTCCAAAGCACAGATACGCAGTATTTT	CASSLQSTDTQYF
15	TRBV7-3	.	TRBJ1-1	many	TGTGCCAGCAGCTTAATTGGCAGGGGGAACACTGAAGCTTTCTTT	CASSLIGRGNTEAFF
14	TRBV11-2	.	TRBJ2-3	many	TGTGCCAGCAGCTTACCTAGGTCAAGGGATACGCAGTATTTT	CASSLPRSRDTQYF
17	TRBV4-3	.	TRBJ2-6	.	TGCGCCAGCAGCCCACATCCCCAGGGGGGAGGGGCCAACGTCCTGACTTTC	CASSPHPQGGGANVLTF
14	TRBV6-5	TRBD2	TRBJ2-1	many	TGTGCCAGCAGTACGCGACTAGCGGCTGTTGAGCAGTTCTTC	CASSTRLAAVEQFF
14	TRBV12-3/TRBV12-4	.	TRBJ1-1	many	TGTGCCAGCAGTTTAAGGAGCGGCGGGACTGAAGCTTTCTTT	CASSLRSGGTEAFF
13	TRBV7-9	TRBD1	TRBJ2-3	many	TGTGCCAGCAGCCGACAGGGGTCAGATACGCAGTATTTT	CASSRQGSDTQYF
12	TRBV18	.	TRBJ2-5	few	TGTGCCAGCTCACCAGTCGAGAAGACCCAGTACTTC	CASSPVEKTQYF
15	TRBV6-5	.	TRBJ1-3	many	TGTGCCAGCAGTTACTCAACAGGGACTGGAAACACCATATATTTT	CASSYSTGTGNTIYF
16	TRBV28	TRBD1	TRBJ2-7	few	TGTGCCAGCAGTTTACCAGGACAGGGGGCTTCGGACGAGCAGTACTTC	CASSLPGQGASDEQYF
17	TRBV20-1	TRBD1	TRBJ2-1	many	TGCAGTGCTAGAGATGATGTCAGGGGGACATTTCACAATGAGCAGTTCTTC	CSARDDVRGTFHNEQFF
17	TRBV5-5	.	TRBJ2-2	many	TGTGCCAGCAGCTTGGCCGGGGCAGCCCCGAACACCGGGGAGCTGTTTTTT	CASSLAGAAPNTGELFF
14	TRBV6-5	TRBD1	TRBJ2-3	few	TGTGCCAGCAGTTGGGACAGGGCTGCAGATACGCAGTATTTT	CASSWDRAADTQYF
15	TRBV28	.	TRBJ2-5	many	TGTGCCAGCAGTCCTGGTGGATGGGCGCAAGAGACCCAGTACTTC	CASSPGGWAQETQYF
12	TRBV6-1	.	TRBJ1-2	many	TGTACGACCAAAGGCTCCGGCTATGGCTACACCTTC	CTTKGSGYGYTF
13	TRBV29-1	.	TRBJ2-1	many	TGCAGCCACGGACACAGCTCCTACAATGAGCAGTTCTTC	CSHGHSSYNEQFF
17	TRBV20-1	.	TRBJ1-6	many	TGCAGTGCTAGAGTCCAGGGGCCCGCTCCTTTTAATTCACCCCTCCACTTT	CSARVQGPAPFNSPLHF
11	TRBV12-3/TRBV12-4	TRBD1	TRBJ2-7	many	TGTGCCAGCAGTTCAGGGGGCGAGCAGTACTTC	CASSSGGEQYF
14	TRBV29-1	TRBD1	TRBJ2-1	many	TGCAGCGTTGCCCCGACAGGGGTCTACAATGAGCAGTTCTTC	CSVAPTGVYNEQFF
18	TRBV18	TRBD2	TRBJ2-6	few	TGTGCCAGCTCACCACAGGCGGGGGGGGCATCTGGGGCCAACGTCCTGACTTTC	CASSPQAGGASGANVLTF